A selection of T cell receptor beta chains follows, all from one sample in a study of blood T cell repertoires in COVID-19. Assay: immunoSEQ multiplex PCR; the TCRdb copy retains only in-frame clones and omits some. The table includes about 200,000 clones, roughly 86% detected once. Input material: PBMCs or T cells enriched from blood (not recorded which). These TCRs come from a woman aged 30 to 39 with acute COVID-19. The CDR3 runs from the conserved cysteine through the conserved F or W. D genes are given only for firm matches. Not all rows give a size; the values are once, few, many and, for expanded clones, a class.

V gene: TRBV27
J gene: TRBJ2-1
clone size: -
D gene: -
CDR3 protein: CASSLWGREYNEQFF
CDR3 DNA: TGTGCCAGCAGTTTATGGGGTCGGGAATACAATGAGCAGTTCTTC

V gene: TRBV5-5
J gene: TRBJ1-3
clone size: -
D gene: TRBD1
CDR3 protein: CASSLQGGFSTIYF
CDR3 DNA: TGTGCCAGCAGCTTACAGGGGGGGTTCAGCACCATATATTTT

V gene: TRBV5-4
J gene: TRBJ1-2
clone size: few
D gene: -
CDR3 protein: CASSSGFGYTF
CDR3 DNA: TGTGCCAGCAGTTCAGGGTTTGGCTACACCTTC

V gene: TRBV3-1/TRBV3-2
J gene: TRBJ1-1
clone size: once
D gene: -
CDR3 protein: CASSHGSYTEAFF
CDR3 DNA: TGTGCCAGCAGCCATGGCTCCTACACTGAAGCTTTCTTT

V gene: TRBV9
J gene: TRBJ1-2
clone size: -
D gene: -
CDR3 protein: CASSAGAWAGRGYTF
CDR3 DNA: TGTGCCAGCAGCGCTGGAGCGTGGGCAGGGCGCGGCTACACCTTC

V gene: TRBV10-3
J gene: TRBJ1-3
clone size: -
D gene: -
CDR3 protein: CAISETGSGNTIYF
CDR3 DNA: TGTGCCATCAGCGAGACAGGATCTGGAAACACCATATATTTT

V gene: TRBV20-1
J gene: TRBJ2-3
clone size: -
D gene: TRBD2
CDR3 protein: CSACGLAGFEDTQYF
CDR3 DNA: TGCAGTGCTTGTGGGCTAGCGGGGTTCGAAGATACGCAGTATTTT

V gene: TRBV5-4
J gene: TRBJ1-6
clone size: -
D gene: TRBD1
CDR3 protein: CASSSPGTGDQVSLHF
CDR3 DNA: TGTGCCAGCAGCTCACCGGGAACAGGGGACCAGGTATCCCTCCACTTT

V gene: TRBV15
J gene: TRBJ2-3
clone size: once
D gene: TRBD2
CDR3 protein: CATSRDLVVGTSLDTDTQYF
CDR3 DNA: TGTGCCACCAGCAGAGATCTCGTGGTGGGGACTAGCCTAGATACAGATACGCAGTATTTT

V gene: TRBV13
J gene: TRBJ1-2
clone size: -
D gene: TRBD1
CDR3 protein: CASSSQGTHSGYGYTF
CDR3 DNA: TGTGCCAGCAGCTCACAGGGGACCCACTCAGGCTATGGCTACACCTTC

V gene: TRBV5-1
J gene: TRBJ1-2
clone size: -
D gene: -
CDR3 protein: CASSLVIGGHGYTF
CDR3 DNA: TGCGCCAGCAGCTTGGTGATCGGAGGGCATGGCTACACCTTC

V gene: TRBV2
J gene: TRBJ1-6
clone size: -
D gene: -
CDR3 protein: CASSSGSNNSPLHF
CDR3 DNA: TGTGCCAGCAGCTCGGGATCAAATAATTCACCCCTCCACTTT

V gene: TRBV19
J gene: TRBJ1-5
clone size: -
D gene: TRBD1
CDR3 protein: CASRILGQGLVQPQHF
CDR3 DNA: TGTGCCAGTAGGATACTGGGACAGGGGCTCGTGCAGCCCCAGCATTTT

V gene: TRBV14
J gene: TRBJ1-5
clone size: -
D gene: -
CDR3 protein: CASSHGGRNQPQHF
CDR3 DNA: TGTGCCAGCAGCCACGGGGGACGCAATCAGCCCCAGCATTTT

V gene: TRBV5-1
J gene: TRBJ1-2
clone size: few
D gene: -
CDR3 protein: CASSLELEPNYGYTF
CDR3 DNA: TGCGCCAGCAGCTTGGAGTTAGAACCAAACTATGGCTACACCTTC

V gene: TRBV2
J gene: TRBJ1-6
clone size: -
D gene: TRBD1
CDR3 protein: CASSEGQGLSPLHF
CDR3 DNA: TGTGCCAGCAGTGAGGGACAGGGTTTATCACCCCTCCACTTT

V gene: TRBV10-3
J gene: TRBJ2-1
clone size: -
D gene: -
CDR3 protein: CAISAASSYNEQFF
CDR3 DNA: TGTGCCATCAGTGCAGCGAGCTCCTACAATGAGCAGTTCTTC

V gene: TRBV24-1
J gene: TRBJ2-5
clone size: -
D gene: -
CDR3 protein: CATSDSLQETQYF
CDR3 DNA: TGTGCCACCAGTGACTCACTCCAAGAGACCCAGTACTTC

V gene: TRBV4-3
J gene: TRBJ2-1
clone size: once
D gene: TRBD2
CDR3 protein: CASSHRAGPPNNEQFF
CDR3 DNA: TGCGCCAGCAGCCATCGAGCGGGGCCGCCCAACAATGAGCAGTTCTTC

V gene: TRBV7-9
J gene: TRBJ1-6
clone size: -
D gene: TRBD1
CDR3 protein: CASSLGRDRGERSPLHF
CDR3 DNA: TGTGCCAGCAGCTTAGGGAGGGACAGGGGAGAGAGATCACCCCTCCACTTT

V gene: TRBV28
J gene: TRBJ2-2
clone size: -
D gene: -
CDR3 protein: CASSLIQAGTGELFF
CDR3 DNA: TGTGCCAGCAGTTTAATCCAGGCGGGCACCGGGGAGCTGTTTTTT

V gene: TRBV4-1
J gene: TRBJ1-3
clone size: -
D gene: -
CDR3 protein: CASSQTGSSGNTIYF
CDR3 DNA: TGCGCCAGCAGCCAAACGGGTAGCTCTGGAAACACCATATATTTT

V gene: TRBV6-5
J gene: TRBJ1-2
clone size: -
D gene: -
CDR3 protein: CASTPFPGAGTGYTF
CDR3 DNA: TGTGCCAGCACCCCCTTCCCAGGGGCAGGGACTGGCTACACCTTC

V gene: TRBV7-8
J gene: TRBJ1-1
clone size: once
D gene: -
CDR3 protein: CASSWSVDTEAFF
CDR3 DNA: TGTGCCAGCAGCTGGTCGGTGGACACTGAAGCTTTCTTT

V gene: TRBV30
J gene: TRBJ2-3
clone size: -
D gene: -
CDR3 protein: CAWTQEGTQYF
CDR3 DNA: TGTGCCTGGACTCAGGAGGGTACGCAGTATTTT

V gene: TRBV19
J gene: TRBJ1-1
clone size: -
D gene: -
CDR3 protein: CASSILARSGLNTEAFF
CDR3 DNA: TGTGCCAGTAGTATCCTCGCCCGGTCAGGGCTCAACACTGAAGCTTTCTTT

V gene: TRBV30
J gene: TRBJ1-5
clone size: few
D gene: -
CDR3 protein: CAWSVKARHRPNQPQHF
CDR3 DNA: TGTGCCTGGAGTGTAAAGGCTCGTCACAGACCCAATCAGCCCCAGCATTTT

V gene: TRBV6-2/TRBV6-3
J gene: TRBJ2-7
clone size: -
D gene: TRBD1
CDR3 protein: CASSYKVTGYSFEQYF
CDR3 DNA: TGTGCCAGCAGTTACAAGGTGACAGGGTATTCGTTCGAGCAGTACTTC

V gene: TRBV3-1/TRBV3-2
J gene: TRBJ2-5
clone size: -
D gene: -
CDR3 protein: CASSQDWGVYQETQYF
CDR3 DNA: TGTGCCAGCAGCCAAGATTGGGGGGTGTACCAAGAGACCCAGTACTTC

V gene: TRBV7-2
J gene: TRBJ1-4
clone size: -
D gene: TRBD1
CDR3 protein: CASSLVGQSNEKLFF
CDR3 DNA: TGTGCCAGCAGCTTAGTGGGACAGTCTAATGAAAAACTGTTTTTT

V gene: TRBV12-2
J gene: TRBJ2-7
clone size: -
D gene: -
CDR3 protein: CASRLGKDPPPGEVVNEQYF
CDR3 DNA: TGTGCAAGTCGCTTAGGAAAGGATCCCCCGCCGGGGGAGGTCGTCAACGAGCAGTACTTC

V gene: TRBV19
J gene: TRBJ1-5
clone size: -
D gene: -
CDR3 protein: CASRLGGGNQPQHF
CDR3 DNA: TGTGCCAGCCGACTGGGGGGTGGCAATCAGCCCCAGCATTTT

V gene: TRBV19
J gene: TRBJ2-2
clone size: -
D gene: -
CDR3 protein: CASRAGVRGTGELFF
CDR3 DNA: TGTGCCAGTAGGGCGGGGGTCAGGGGCACCGGGGAGCTGTTTTTT

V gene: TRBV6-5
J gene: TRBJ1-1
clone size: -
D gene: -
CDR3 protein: CASIDLGGGTEAFF
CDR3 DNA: TGTGCCAGCATCGACTTGGGGGGAGGCACTGAAGCTTTCTTT

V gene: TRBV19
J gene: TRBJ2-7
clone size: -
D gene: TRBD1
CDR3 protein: CASSTRQGTDEQYF
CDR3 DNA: TGTGCCAGTAGTACCCGACAGGGAACGGACGAGCAGTACTTC

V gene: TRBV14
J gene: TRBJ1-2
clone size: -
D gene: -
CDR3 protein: CASSQEQGNGYTF
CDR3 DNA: TGTGCCAGCAGCCAAGAACAGGGCAATGGCTACACCTTC

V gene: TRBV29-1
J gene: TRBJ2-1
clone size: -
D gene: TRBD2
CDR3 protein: CSVEGLVSSNEQFF
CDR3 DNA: TGCAGCGTTGAGGGACTAGTTTCCTCCAATGAGCAGTTCTTC

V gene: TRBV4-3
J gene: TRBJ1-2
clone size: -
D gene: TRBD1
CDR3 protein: CASSQDRQGAIYGYTF
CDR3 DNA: TGCGCCAGCAGCCAAGATCGGCAGGGGGCGATCTATGGCTACACCTTC

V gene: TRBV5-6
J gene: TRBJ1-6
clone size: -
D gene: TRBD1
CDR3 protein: CASSPDRGNSPLHF
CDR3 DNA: TGTGCCAGCAGCCCGGACAGGGGCAATTCACCCCTCCACTTT

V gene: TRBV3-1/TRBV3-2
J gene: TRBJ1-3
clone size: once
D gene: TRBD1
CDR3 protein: CASSQSRDRGGNTIYF
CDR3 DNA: TGTGCCAGCAGCCAATCCCGGGACAGGGGAGGAAACACCATATATTTT

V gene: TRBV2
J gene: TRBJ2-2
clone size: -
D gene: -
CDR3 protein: CASSGAAVNTGELFF
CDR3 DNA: TGTGCCAGCAGTGGGGCAGCGGTGAACACCGGGGAGCTGTTTTTT

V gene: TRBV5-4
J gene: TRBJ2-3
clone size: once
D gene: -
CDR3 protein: CASSFGFDTFHTDTQYF
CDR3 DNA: TGTGCCAGCAGCTTTGGGTTCGACACTTTTCATACAGATACGCAGTATTTT

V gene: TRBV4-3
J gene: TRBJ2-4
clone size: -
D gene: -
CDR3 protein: CASSQWRAKNIQYF
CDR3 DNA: TGCGCCAGCAGCCAGTGGAGAGCCAAAAACATTCAGTACTTC

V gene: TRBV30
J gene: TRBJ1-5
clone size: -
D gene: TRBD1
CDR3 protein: CASSRGQASREPQHF
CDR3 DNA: TGTGCCTCGAGCAGGGGGCAAGCTTCAAGGGAGCCCCAGCATTTT

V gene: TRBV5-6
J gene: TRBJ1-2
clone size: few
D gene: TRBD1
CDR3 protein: CASRDWDRGNYGYTF
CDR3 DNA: TGTGCCAGCAGAGACTGGGACAGGGGTAACTATGGCTACACCTTC

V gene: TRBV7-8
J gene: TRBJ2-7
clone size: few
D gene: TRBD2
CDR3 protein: CASSPRGGSGFVYEQYF
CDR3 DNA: TGTGCCAGCAGCCCGCGTGGCGGTAGCGGGTTTGTCTACGAGCAGTACTTC

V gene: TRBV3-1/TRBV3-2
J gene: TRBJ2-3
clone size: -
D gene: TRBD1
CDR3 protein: CASSLGTGSTDTQYF
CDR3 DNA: TGTGCCAGCAGCCTCGGGACAGGGAGCACAGATACGCAGTATTTT

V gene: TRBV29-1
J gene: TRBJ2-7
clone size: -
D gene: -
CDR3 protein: CSVAVTYEQYF
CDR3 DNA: TGCAGCGTTGCTGTTACCTACGAGCAGTACTTC

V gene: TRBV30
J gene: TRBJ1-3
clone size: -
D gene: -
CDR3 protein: CAWNLGVAGNTIYF
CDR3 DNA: TGTGCCTGGAATTTAGGGGTCGCTGGAAACACCATATATTTT

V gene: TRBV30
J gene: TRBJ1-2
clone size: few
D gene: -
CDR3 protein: CAWTRSQGYTF
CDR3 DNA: TGTGCCTGGACGAGGAGCCAGGGCTACACCTTC